This T cell receptor beta chain was retrieved from a study of blood T cells in healthy people across ages. With a J-beta primer mix and a sample-barcoded 5' primer, a second PCR ran about 6 to 11 cycles. TCRdb independently ran MiXCR on the 5' RACE reads; one entry per CDR3 protein. Seen here are 1.5 million to 2 million distinct CDR3 sequences, 25% to 30% observed once, and the top ten hold more than 6%. Per germline, CDR1 SQVTM and CDR2 ANQGSEA. Trimming took 6 bases from V and 9 from J; bases not matched to a gene: 3. The CDR3 extends over 12 amino acids. Sequences were obtained from blood. This clonotype originated in a woman in her twenties or thirties in good health. V and J are TRBV29-1 and TRBJ2-1; 12 positions agree with TRBD2. CDR3 in DNA: TGCAGCGTGACTAGCGGGAGCCTTGAGCAGTTCTTC. The encoded protein is CSVTSGSLEQFF.